This T cell receptor (beta chain) was retrieved from a study of human T cells and chemical hapten exposure. TCRdb reanalysed the RACE reads using MiXCR and keeps one entry per CDR3 protein. Among 130,000 or so distinct CDR3 sequences listed, approximately 9.5% were seen once. Germline values: CDR1 MNHEY, CDR2 SVGEGT. The CDR3 has 18 residues. With 8 bases clipped from V and 8 bases from J, the junction kept 21 bases outside the gene matches. Time point here: healthy volunteer bleed at 2 weeks. The total RNA was obtained from whole blood that was not fractionated. This chain uses TRBV6-2 or TRBV6-3 with TRBJ2-4; TRBD1 matches 10 bases. The sequenced material came from whole blood. The TCR sequence derives from a male donor in good health. Some clones in this sample may be carry-over from other donors' samples. The CDR3: CASLSPRGDRGVRDIQYF. For the CDR3, the DNA is TGTGCCAGCCTGTCCCCCCGCGGGGACAGGGGCGTCAGGGACATTCAGTACTTC.